Here is one TCR beta chain with its context. This clonotype was detected ten times or more. Its binding antigen is unknown. No much larger clonotype is one base removed from it; base qualities were not supplied. TCR beta CDR3 regions were amplified from RNA transcripts. A first-round RT-PCR of the TCR CDR3 used the HTBI primer set with the Qiagen OneStep RT-PCR kit. The libraries were constructed in a second round of multiplex PCR and then size-selected and purified. Sequencing of the libraries was done on an Illumina HiSeq2000 using paired-end 100 bp reads. Per the authors' processing: SOAPnuke was used to process the raw data, with reads discarded if the reads contained adapters or uncalled bases, had a mean Phred below 15, or lacked an exact constant-primer or identifier match. High-quality paired reads were merged using COPE v1.2.5, and each unique nucleotide sequence was defined as a clonotype. Clonotypes were aligned to IMGT TRBV, TRBD and TRBJ reference segments using MiTCR v1.1. Only V-J combinations with frequency above 0.0001, covering 99% to 99.2% of repertoires, were analysed. The TCS score was defined as F50 (clonal expansion) divided by E x V (chaos), with BLOSUM62-based TCRdist calculated between CDR3 peptides within each V-J. Welch's t-statistics and random forest reduced roughly 540 V-J features to 13, which were used in a naive Bayes classifier (R e1071). The similarity between thyroid and blood repertoires was quantified using the Morisita-Horn index. TCRdb trimmed the raw reads at Q25, called clones with MiXCR and kept productive beta chains. Every entry covers one CDR3 protein and lists the most common genes and DNA from its rows. The V and J calls follow TCRdb's processing rather than the paper's. The sample table lists over 650,000 distinct CDR3 sequences, just under 45% of them with a count of one. The ten largest clones take up under 8% of the sample.

These data come from a study of T cells in Graves' hyperthyroidism and ophthalmopathy (dated by TCRdb to about 2019). In the study overall: TCR V-J signatures able to tell the groups apart were searched for in a discovery cohort of around 95 patients, of whom approximately 40 had Graves' ophthalmopathy and roughly 59 had stable Graves' hyperthyroidism. Whether ophthalmopathy could be predicted prospectively was tested in an independent validation cohort made up of 18 to 20 hyperthyroidism patients plus 17 patients who later progressed to ophthalmopathy. The approximately 95 discovery patients were divided at random into training and test sets in a 7:3 ratio. In addition, the study compared T-cell repertoires in thyroid tissue and in blood from roughly 6 Graves' hyperthyroidism patients. After blood sampling, hyperthyroidism patients were treated with methimazole at a starting dose of 30 mg daily, and ophthalmopathy patients were treated with high-dose intravenous methylprednisolone. The paper reports TCR Vbeta CDR3 sequencing of 140 or so peripheral blood samples: approximately 41 ophthalmopathy, 75 to 80 hyperthyroidism and around 17 progressor patients.

Exclusion was applied to patients with uncontrolled infections, other autoimmune diseases, pregnancy or lactation. Clinical symptoms, serum thyroxine and TRAb, thyroid ultrasound, and orbital computed tomography formed the basis for the diagnoses. Total RNA was extracted with Trizol reagent, and quality was checked on an Agilent 2100 Bioanalyzer. Beyond this particular receptor, the publication reports: Most expanded thyroid clonotypes (frequency above 0.001) were also found in blood, which suggests that blood repertoires may mirror thyroid immune responses. During validation, the model predicted progression to ophthalmopathy a median of approximately six months ahead of onset, with just under 71% sensitivity and roughly 75% specificity. A model built on a 13 V-J signature distinguished ophthalmopathy from stable hyperthyroidism, reaching 87.88% sensitivity and 81% to 83% specificity in cross-validation and 80%/75% in testing. No statistical method was used to fix the sample size in advance, and group allocation was not hidden from the investigators.

The CDR3 goes from the cysteine to the phenylalanine over 13 residues. CDR3 DNA is the only sequence kept; it has 39 bases, read in frame from the first base. Reading the germline V gene (reference sequence) gives CDR1 SEHNR and CDR2 FQNEAQ. A distance of 9 bases separates the germline ends of V and J, which lose 5 bases and 2 bases respectively. The sample taken for sequencing was peripheral blood or thyroid tissue (not recorded which). The receptor chain draws on TRBV7-9 and TRBJ1-2; no D gene call is confident. The TCR was taken from an adult man with Graves' disease, either hyperthyroidism or ophthalmopathy (not recorded which). CDR3 reads: CASSRGLNYGYTF. The DNA reads as follows: TGTGCCAGCAGCCGAGGACTGAACTATGGCTACACCTTC.